These 32 T cell receptor beta chains came from one sample sequenced in a study of T cell changes during pregnancy in multiple sclerosis. Sequenced by immunoSEQ multiplex PCR; TCRdb stores in-frame clones only, minus some. The sample lists about 110,000 clones, less than 95% occurring once. Sequences were derived from peripheral blood, sampled after pregnancy. The source of these receptors is a female donor with multiple sclerosis, enrolled in a pregnancy study.

The chain recombines TRBV7-6 with TRBJ2-7; TRBD2 matches at 12 bases. Germline CDR1 SGHVS, CDR2 FNYEAQ. V lost 0 bases to trimming and J lost 5 bases; unmatched junction nucleotides: 2. There are 15 residues in the CDR3. This chain's CDR3 is CASSLAGLAGHEQYF. CDR3 nucleotides: TGTGCCAGCAGCTTAGCGGGACTAGCGGGCCACGAGCAGTACTTC.

The chain has TRBV7-2 and TRBJ1-2; 9 nucleotides line up with TRBD1. Germline V gene lookup returns CDR1 SGHTA and CDR2 FQGNSA. With 3 bases clipped from V and 8 bases from J, the junction kept 10 bases outside the gene matches. The CDR3 runs to 15 residues. The CDR3, as DNA: TGTGCCAGCAGCTTCAATGCCGGGACAGGGATCGGCTACACCTTC. Amino acid sequence: CASSFNAGTGIGYTF.

The rearrangement uses TRBV7-2 and TRBJ2-5; D might be TRBD2 (6 bases). V dropped 3 bases and J dropped 5 bases, with 13 bases sitting between them. There are 14 residues in the CDR3. Germline-derived CDR1 and CDR2 are SGHTA and FQGNSA. The CDR3 region is CASSLAGTGETQYF. The CDR3, as DNA: TGTGCCAGCAGCTTGGCGGGGACGGGCGAGACCCAGTACTTC.

This chain's CDR3 is CAIGGSGRDEQFF. The DNA for the CDR3 is TGTGCCATCGGGGGTAGCGGGAGGGATGAGCAGTTCTTC. The J gene is TRBJ2-1, the V gene TRBV10-3; TRBD2 matches at 11 bases. Trimming at V came to 8 bases and at J to 8 bases, leaving 5 bases not matched to a gene. The CDR3 totals 13 residues. Germline CDR1 ENHRY, CDR2 SYGVKD.

The rearrangement uses TRBV27 and TRBJ2-1; 7 nucleotides line up with TRBD2. The CDR3 sequence is 16 residues long. Germline CDR1 and CDR2: MNHEY and SMNVEV (reference sequence). J gave up 1 base and V 5 bases, and 8 bases lay outside the gene matches. CDR3 sequence reads: CASSPLPAGSYNEQFF. In nucleotides, the CDR3 is TGTGCCAGCAGTCCCCTTCCAGCGGGATCCTACAATGAGCAGTTCTTC.

V and J are TRBV27 and TRBJ2-3; no clear D gene. The ends were cut back, 2 bases at V and 1 base at J, with 7 bases in the middle. The CDR3 is 14 amino acids. Germline CDR1 and CDR2: MNHEY and SMNVEV (reference sequence). The CDR3 here is CASSLTAGTDTQYF. DNA of the CDR3: TGTGCCAGCAGTTTAACCGCGGGCACAGATACGCAGTATTTT.

This clone was counted between two and nine times. The chain has TRBV6-1 and TRBJ1-1; weak D call: TRBD1 (5 bases). The germline CDR1 and CDR2 sequences are MNHNS and SASEGT. The CDR3 covers 12 residues. The V gene lost 10 bases and the J gene lost 7 bases, with 16 bases spanning the gap. The CDR3 loop reads CATRWTGDEAFF. DNA of the CDR3: TGTGCCACCCGATGGACGGGGGATGAAGCTTTCTTT.

The J gene is TRBJ1-4, the V gene TRBV6-6, with TRBD1 as a possible D gene (5 bases). The V gene's germline CDR1 is MNHNY and CDR2 SVGAGI (reference sequence). The CDR3 has 14 amino acids. The germline V and J ends were trimmed by 2 bases and 7 bases, with 11 bases remaining between them. The CDR3 DNA reads TGTGCCAGCAGTTACCTCACAGGTTTTGAAAAACTGTTTTTT. Translation: CASSYLTGFEKLFF.

The V gene is TRBV6-6, the J gene TRBJ1-1; 7 nucleotides match TRBD1. With 2 bases clipped from V and 3 bases from J, the junction kept 0 bases outside the gene matches. In germline, CDR1 is MNHNY, CDR2 SVGAGI (reference sequence). The CDR3 extends over 13 amino acids. The CDR3 loop reads CASSYTGDTEAFF. DNA for the CDR3: TGTGCCAGCAGTTACACAGGGGACACTGAAGCTTTCTTT.

The CDR3 coding sequence is TGCAGCGTTGAGACTAAGACGGGATATGGCTACACCTTC. Translated: CSVETKTGYGYTF. The chain couples TRBV29-1 to TRBJ1-2; D unclear. The CDR3 is 13 residues long. V was trimmed by 3 bases and J by 5 bases, leaving 13 bases between them. Germline lookup yields CDR1 SQVTM and CDR2 ANQGSEA.

The chain employs TRBV7-9 and TRBJ1-3, with D possibly TRBD1 on 5 matching bases. Germline loops: CDR1 SEHNR, CDR2 FQNEAQ (reference sequence). Trimming left V 5 bases short and J 2 bases short, with 16 bases between. The CDR3 consists of 16 residues. The CDR3 region is CASSPQGGTAGNTIYF. The CDR3 DNA reads as TGTGCCAGCAGCCCCCAGGGAGGTACCGCTGGAAACACCATATATTTT.

The sample holds one count of this clone. The rearrangement joins TRBV6-1 to TRBJ2-2, with TRBD2 matching over 7 bases. The CDR3 length is 14 residues. Trimming removed 4 bases from V and 8 bases from J; junction bases left unmatched: 7. In germline, CDR1 is MNHNS, CDR2 SASEGT. Here the CDR3 reads CASSGDYRTGELFF. DNA of the CDR3: TGTGCCAGCAGTGGGGACTATAGAACGGGGGAGCTGTTTTTT.

The V call is TRBV6-5, the J call TRBJ2-2, with D maybe TRBD1 (6 bases). Trimming removed 7 bases from V and 5 bases from J, with 11 bases in between. Looked up from germline, CDR1 is MNHEY and CDR2 is SVGAGI. The CDR3 totals 13 residues. This CDR3 is CASTTGWTGELFF. Here the CDR3 DNA reads TGTGCCAGCACGACAGGTTGGACCGGGGAGCTGTTTTTT.

The chain employs TRBV27 and TRBJ2-7; TRBD2 matches at 12 bases. The V gene's germline CDR1 is MNHEY and CDR2 SMNVEV (reference sequence). Losses at the gene ends were 6 bases for V and 2 bases for J; bases not matched to a gene: 14. The CDR3 runs 18 residues. DNA of the CDR3: TGTGCCAGCAGCCGAGTACGGTCCGGGACTAGCGGGCCCTACGAGCAGTACTTC. This translates into CASSRVRSGTSGPYEQYF.

V gene TRBV5-4 combines with J gene TRBJ2-3; 10 bases line up with TRBD2. The junction had 3 bases not matched to a gene; V was cut back by 0 bases and J by 2 bases. The CDR3 is 16 amino acids. Germline V gene data show CDR1 as SGHNT and CDR2 as YYREEE (reference sequence). CDR3 region: CASSLGLAGATDTQYF. As DNA, the CDR3 is TGTGCCAGCAGCTTGGGCCTAGCGGGAGCCACAGATACGCAGTATTTT.

This clone was counted once. The CDR3 region has the DNA TGTGCCAGCAGCTTAGGGGCTAGCGCTTACAATGAGCAGTTCTTC. Translated, it gives CASSLGASAYNEQFF. V gene TRBV7-2 combines with J gene TRBJ2-1; D possibly corresponds to TRBD2 (6 bases). V was pared by 1 base and J by 4 bases, with 11 bases between. The CDR3 loop spans 15 amino acids. CDR1 is SGHTA and CDR2 is FQGNSA in the germline V gene.

The chain has TRBV19 and TRBJ2-1; 8 bases line up with TRBD2. This CDR3 is 14 amino acids long. V was clipped by 3 bases and J by 8 bases; unmatched bases: 6. Germline V gene sequence: CDR1 LNHDA, CDR2 SQIVND (reference sequence). The DNA of the CDR3 is TGTGCCAGTAGTATTGGGACTAGGTCGGATGAGCAGTTCTTC. This translates into CASSIGTRSDEQFF.

In this sample, this clone turned up once. V is TRBV6-1 and J is TRBJ2-1; perhaps TRBD2 as D (7 bases). Germline loops: CDR1 MNHNS, CDR2 SASEGT. CDR3 length: 15 amino acids. The V end was cut by 5 bases, the J end by 0 bases, with 11 bases between. The CDR3 nucleotides are TGTGCCAGCAGTAGGGGGGGGAGCTCCTACAATGAGCAGTTCTTC. Its translation is CASSRGGSSYNEQFF.

J is TRBJ2-1 and V is TRBV28; D ambiguous. V dropped 5 bases and J dropped 0 bases, with 14 bases sitting between them. There are 16 residues in the CDR3. CDR1 is MDHEN, CDR2 SYDVKM, per germline. The CDR3 loop reads CASSALGSSSYNEQFF. The CDR3, as DNA: TGTGCCAGCAGTGCCCTGGGTAGCAGCTCCTACAATGAGCAGTTCTTC.

This chain uses TRBV5-6 with TRBJ1-1; D possibly corresponds to TRBD1 (6 bases). The CDR3 covers 18 residues. Germline lookup yields CDR1 SGHDT and CDR2 YYEEEE. V was clipped by 1 base and J by 1 base, with 20 bases between them. The CDR3 coding sequence is TGTGCCAGCAGCTTGAAGCTAACAGGGTCACCGCCGAACACTGAAGCTTTCTTT. This sequence encodes CASSLKLTGSPPNTEAFF.

This CDR3 is CASSSGRGIGRYTF. The CDR3, as DNA: TGTGCCAGCAGTTCTGGCAGGGGGATAGGGCGCTACACCTTC. The J gene is TRBJ1-2, the V gene TRBV5-4; TRBD1 matches 7 bases. CDR3 size: 14 residues. Germline V gene lookup returns CDR1 SGHNT and CDR2 YYREEE (reference sequence). V lost 5 bases and J lost 9; bases outside the gene matches: 13.

This rearrangement joins TRBV15 to TRBJ1-2; 9 nucleotides align to TRBD1. The J segment lost 4 bases and the V segment lost 5 bases, leaving 8 bases of the junction unmatched. The CDR3 sequence is 15 residues long. The germline V gene has CDR1 LNHNV and CDR2 YYDKDF (reference sequence). The CDR3 DNA is TGTGCCACCAGCGGCGATCCGGGACAGGGCTATGGCTACACCTTC. Translating it yields CATSGDPGQGYGYTF.

The V gene is TRBV14, the J gene TRBJ2-7, with a possible D match to TRBD1 (6 bases). The CDR3 sequence is 15 residues long. Trimming removed 0 bases at V and 2 bases at J, with 11 bases between. CDR1 SGHDN and CDR2 FVKESK come from the germline V gene. The CDR3, as DNA: TGTGCCAGCAGCCAAGACAGGGGATCCACCTACGAGCAGTACTTC. Its translation is CASSQDRGSTYEQYF.

V gene TRBV5-1 combines with J gene TRBJ1-2; 10 nucleotides match TRBD1. Germline V gene lookup returns CDR1 SGHRS and CDR2 YFSETQ. With V trimmed by 6 bases and J by 6 bases, 5 bases remained unmatched. The CDR3 is 13 residues long. The CDR3 sequence is CASTPDRGHGYTF. The CDR3 DNA reads as TGCGCCAGCACCCCCGACAGGGGGCATGGCTACACCTTC. The full variable domain, in which reference TRBV5-1 and TRBJ1-2 provide the parts outside the CDR3, is KAGVTQTPRYLIKTRGQQVTLSCSPISGHRSVSWYQQTPGQGLQFLFEYFSETQRNKGNFPGRFSGRQFSNSRSEMNVSTLELGDSALYLCASTPDRGHGYTFGSGTRLTVV.

The V call is TRBV9, the J call TRBJ1-3; 10 bases line up with TRBD1. The V gene end was trimmed by 4 bases and the J gene end by 4 bases; junction bases not matched to a gene: 5. The CDR3 sequence is 15 residues long. Germline V gives CDR1 SGDLS, CDR2 YYNGEE. Written as DNA, the CDR3 is TGTGCCAGCAGCCAGGGACAGGGGCCAGGAAACACCATATATTTT. Amino acid sequence: CASSQGQGPGNTIYF.

This clone was recorded only once. The chain recombines TRBV13 with TRBJ2-3; 7 positions match TRBD2. Germline V lookup: CDR1 PRHDT, CDR2 FYEKMQ (reference sequence). Trimming took 3 bases from V and 2 from J; bases not matched to a gene: 8. There are 16 residues in the CDR3. DNA for the CDR3: TGTGCCAGCAGCTTCGAGAGGGCGGGGGTCACAGATACGCAGTATTTT. Its protein product is CASSFERAGVTDTQYF.

This clone is a singleton in its sample. The J gene is TRBJ1-4, the V gene TRBV7-6, with 8 bases aligning to TRBD1. This CDR3 is 15 amino acids long. CDR1 and CDR2 (germline): SGHVS, FNYEAQ. J lost 10 bases, V lost 5 bases, and 12 bases had no gene match. The CDR3 here is CASSPQGAGVGKLFF. CDR3 nucleotide sequence: TGTGCCAGCAGCCCCCAGGGGGCGGGGGTGGGAAAACTGTTTTTT.

The chain couples TRBV27 to TRBJ2-1, with 7 positions matching TRBD1. Trimming removed 5 bases from V and 3 bases from J; junction bases left unmatched: 7. The CDR3 runs to 15 residues. CDR1 MNHEY and CDR2 SMNVEV come from the germline V gene (reference sequence). The CDR3 sequence is CASSPDRVGYNEQFF. In DNA form, the CDR3 reads TGTGCCAGCAGTCCAGACAGGGTAGGCTACAATGAGCAGTTCTTC.

The chain's CDR3 is CASSWGDWANTGELFF. The DNA of the CDR3 is TGCGCCAGCAGCTGGGGGGACTGGGCGAACACCGGGGAGCTGTTTTTT. The rearrangement links TRBV5-1 to TRBJ2-2; TRBD2 might be the D (6 bases). From germline, CDR1 is SGHRS and CDR2 YFSETQ. The V gene lost 3 bases and the J gene lost 0 bases, with 12 bases spanning the gap. This CDR3 has 16 amino acids.

This clone was observed a single time. The DNA for the CDR3 is TGTGCCAGCAGAGCCGGGACACAAGGCTACACCTTC. This encodes CASRAGTQGYTF. The rearrangement uses TRBV6-5 and TRBJ1-2; maybe TRBD1 (6 bases). CDR3 length equals 12 residues. Germline V gene data show CDR1 as MNHEY and CDR2 as SVGAGI. Trimming left V 6 bases short and J 8 bases short, with 13 bases between.

The sample holds one count of this clone. CDR3: CASSLFGGGGYNEQFF. The CDR3 DNA sequence: TGTGCCAGCAGTTTATTTGGGGGTGGGGGGTACAATGAGCAGTTCTTC. This chain uses TRBV28 with TRBJ2-1, with D possibly matching TRBD2 (6 bases). Per germline, CDR1 MDHEN and CDR2 SYDVKM. The CDR3 has 16 residues. V was pared by 1 base and J by 4 bases, with 14 bases between.

The chain recombines TRBV9 with TRBJ1-2; 8 bases line up with TRBD1. Germline V CDR1 and CDR2: SGDLS, YYNGEE. The CDR3 has 14 residues. Trimming removed 4 bases from V and 7 bases from J; junction bases left unmatched: 9. The DNA for the CDR3 is TGTGCCAGCAGCTTCACGGACAGGGAAGTTGGCTACACCTTC. Translation gives CASSFTDREVGYTF. Supplemented by reference TRBV9 and TRBJ1-2, the full variable domain reads DSGVTQTPKHLITATGQRVTLRCSPRSGDLSVYWYQQSLDQGLQFLIQYYNGEERAKGNILERFSAQQFPDLHSELNLSSLELGDSALYFCASSFTDREVGYTFGSGTRLTVV.